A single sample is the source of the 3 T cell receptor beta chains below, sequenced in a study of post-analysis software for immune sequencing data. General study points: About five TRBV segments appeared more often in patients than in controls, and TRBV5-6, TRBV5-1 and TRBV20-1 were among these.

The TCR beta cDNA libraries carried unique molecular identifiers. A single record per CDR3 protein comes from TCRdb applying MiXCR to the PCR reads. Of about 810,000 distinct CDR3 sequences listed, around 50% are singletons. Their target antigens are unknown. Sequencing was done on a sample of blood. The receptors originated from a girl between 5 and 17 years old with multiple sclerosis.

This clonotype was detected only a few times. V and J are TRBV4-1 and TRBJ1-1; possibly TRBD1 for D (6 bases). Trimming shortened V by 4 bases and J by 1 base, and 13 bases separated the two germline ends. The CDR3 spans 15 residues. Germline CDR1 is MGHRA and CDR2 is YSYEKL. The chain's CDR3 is CASSPLGTRNTEAFF. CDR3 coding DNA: TGCGCCAGCAGCCCGTTAGGGACAAGGAACACTGAAGCTTTCTTT.

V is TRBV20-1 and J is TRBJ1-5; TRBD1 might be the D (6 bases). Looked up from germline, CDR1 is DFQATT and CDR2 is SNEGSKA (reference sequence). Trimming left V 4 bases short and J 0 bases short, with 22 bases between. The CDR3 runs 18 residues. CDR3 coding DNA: TGCAGTGCTAAGGGGGGGCAGGGAAAGACTTATAGCAATCAGCCCCAGCATTTT. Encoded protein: CSAKGGQGKTYSNQPQHF.

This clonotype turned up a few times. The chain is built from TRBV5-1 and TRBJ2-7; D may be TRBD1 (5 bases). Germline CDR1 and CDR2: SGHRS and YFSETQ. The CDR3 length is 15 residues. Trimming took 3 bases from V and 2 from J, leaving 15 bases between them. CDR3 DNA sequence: TGCGCCAGCAGCTCGGACCGACTGGGGCCCTACGAGCAGTACTTC. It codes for CASSSDRLGPYEQYF.